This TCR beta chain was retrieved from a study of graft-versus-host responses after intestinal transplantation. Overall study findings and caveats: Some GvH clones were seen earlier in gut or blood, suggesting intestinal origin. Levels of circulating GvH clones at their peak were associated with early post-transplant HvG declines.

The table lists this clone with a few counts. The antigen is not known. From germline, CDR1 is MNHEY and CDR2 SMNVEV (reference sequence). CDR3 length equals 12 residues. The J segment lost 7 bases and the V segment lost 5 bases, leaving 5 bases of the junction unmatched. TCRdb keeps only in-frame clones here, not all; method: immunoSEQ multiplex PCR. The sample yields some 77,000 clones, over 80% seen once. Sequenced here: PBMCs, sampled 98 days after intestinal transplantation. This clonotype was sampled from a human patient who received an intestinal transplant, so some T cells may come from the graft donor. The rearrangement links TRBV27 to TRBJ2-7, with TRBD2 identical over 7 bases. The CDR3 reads CASSLWGGEQYF. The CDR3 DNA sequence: TGTGCCAGCAGTCTTTGGGGGGGGGAGCAGTACTTC.